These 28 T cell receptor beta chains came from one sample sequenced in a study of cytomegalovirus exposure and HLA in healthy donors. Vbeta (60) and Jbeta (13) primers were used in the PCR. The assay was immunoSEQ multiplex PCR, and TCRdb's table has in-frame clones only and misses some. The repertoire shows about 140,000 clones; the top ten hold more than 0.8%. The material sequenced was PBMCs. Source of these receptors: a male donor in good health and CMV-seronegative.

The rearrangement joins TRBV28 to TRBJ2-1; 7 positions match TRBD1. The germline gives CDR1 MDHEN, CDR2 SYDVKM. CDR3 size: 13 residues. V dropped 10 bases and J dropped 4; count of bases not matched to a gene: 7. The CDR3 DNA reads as TGTGCCACCGTGGGACAGAGATACAATGAGCAGTTCTTC. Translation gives CATVGQRYNEQFF.

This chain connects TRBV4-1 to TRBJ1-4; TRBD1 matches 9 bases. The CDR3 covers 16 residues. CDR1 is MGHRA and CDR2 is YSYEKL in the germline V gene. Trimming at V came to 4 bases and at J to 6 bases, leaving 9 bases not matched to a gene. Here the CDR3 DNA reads TGCGCCAGCAGCCTCCTCTCGACAGGGGGAGATGAAAAACTGTTTTTT. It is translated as CASSLLSTGGDEKLFF.

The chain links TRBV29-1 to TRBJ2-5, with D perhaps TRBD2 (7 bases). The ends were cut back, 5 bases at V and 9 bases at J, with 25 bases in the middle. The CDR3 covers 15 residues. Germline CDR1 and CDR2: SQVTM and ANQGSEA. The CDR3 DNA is TGCAGCGTTCGCCCCGAGTCGGGACATGGGGGGGCCCAGTACTTC. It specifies CSVRPESGHGGAQYF.

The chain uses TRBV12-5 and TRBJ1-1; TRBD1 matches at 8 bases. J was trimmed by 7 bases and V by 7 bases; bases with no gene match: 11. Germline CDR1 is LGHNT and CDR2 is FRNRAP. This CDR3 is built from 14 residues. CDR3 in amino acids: CASAPGQGLIEAFF. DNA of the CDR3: TGTGCTAGTGCCCCCGGACAGGGTCTGATTGAAGCTTTCTTT.

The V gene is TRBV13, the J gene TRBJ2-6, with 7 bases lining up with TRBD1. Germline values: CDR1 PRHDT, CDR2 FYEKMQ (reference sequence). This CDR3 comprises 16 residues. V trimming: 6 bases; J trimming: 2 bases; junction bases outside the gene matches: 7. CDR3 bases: TGTGCCAGCAGTTATACAGGGGTCGCTGGGGCCAACGTCCTGACTTTC. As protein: CASSYTGVAGANVLTF.

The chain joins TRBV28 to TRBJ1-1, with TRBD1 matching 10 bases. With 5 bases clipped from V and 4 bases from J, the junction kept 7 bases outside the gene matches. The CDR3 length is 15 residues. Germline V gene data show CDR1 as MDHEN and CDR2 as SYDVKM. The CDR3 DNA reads TGTGCCAGCAGTCTCGACAGGGGGCGGGGCACTGAAGCTTTCTTT. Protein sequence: CASSLDRGRGTEAFF.

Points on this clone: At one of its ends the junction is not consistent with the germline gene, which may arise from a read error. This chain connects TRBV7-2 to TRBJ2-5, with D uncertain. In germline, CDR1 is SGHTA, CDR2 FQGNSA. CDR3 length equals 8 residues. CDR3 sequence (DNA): TGTGCCAGCAGCCCCCGGGACTTC. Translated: CASSPRDF.

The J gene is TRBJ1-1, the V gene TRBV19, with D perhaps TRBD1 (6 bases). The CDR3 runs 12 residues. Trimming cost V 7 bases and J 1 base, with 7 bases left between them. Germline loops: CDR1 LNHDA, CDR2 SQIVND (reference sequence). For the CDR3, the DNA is TGTGCCAGTATGGACAGGAACACTGAAGCTTTCTTT. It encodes CASMDRNTEAFF.

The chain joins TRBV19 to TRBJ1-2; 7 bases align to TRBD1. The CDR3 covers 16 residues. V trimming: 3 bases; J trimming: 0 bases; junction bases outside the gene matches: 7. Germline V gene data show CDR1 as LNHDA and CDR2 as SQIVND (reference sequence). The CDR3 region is CASSMSAGTANYGYTF. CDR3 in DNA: TGTGCCAGTAGTATGTCAGCCGGGACAGCTAACTATGGCTACACCTTC. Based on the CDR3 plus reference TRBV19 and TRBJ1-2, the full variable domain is DGGITQSPKYLFRKEGQNVTLSCEQNLNHDAMYWYRQDPGQGLRLIYYSQIVNDFQKGDIAEGYSVSREKKESFPLTVTSAQKNPTAFYLCASSMSAGTANYGYTFGSGTRLTVV.

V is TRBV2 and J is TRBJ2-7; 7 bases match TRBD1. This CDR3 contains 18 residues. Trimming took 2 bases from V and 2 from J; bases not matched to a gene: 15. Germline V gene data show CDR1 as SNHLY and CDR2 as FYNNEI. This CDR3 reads CASSESRTGVSLPYEQYF. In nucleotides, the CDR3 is TGTGCCAGCAGTGAATCCAGGACAGGAGTTAGCCTCCCCTACGAGCAGTACTTC.

CDR3 nucleotides: TGTGCCAGTAGTATCCGACACCTGGGAGGAACCGGGGAGCTGTTTTTT. It yields the protein CASSIRHLGGTGELFF. The chain is built from TRBV19 and TRBJ2-2; a weak D match, TRBD2 (6 bases). Trimming shortened V by 3 bases and J by 5 bases, and 16 bases separated the two germline ends. CDR1 and CDR2 from the germline V gene are LNHDA and SQIVND (reference sequence). This CDR3 region has 16 residues.

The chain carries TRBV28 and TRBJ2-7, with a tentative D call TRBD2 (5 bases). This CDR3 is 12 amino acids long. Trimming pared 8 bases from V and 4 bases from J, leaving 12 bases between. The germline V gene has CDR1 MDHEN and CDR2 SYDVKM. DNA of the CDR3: TGTGCCAGCTCCGGGAAGCCATACGAGCAGTACTTC. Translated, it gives CASSGKPYEQYF.

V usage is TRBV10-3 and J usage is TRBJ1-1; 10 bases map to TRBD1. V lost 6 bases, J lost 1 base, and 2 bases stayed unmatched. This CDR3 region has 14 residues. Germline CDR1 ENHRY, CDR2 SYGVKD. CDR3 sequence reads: CAIRGTGENTEAFF. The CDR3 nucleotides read TGTGCCATCAGAGGGACAGGGGAGAACACTGAAGCTTTCTTT.

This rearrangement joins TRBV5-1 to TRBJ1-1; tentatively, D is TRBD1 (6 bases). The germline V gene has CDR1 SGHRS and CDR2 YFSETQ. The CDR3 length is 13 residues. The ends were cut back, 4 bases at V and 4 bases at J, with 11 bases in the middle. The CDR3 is CASSVQGGTEAFF. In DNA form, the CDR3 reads TGCGCCAGCAGCGTACAGGGTGGCACTGAAGCTTTCTTT.

The CDR3 DNA reads TGTGCCAGCTCACCCTGGGGGCCGCGCAATCAGCCCCAGCATTTT. Amino acid sequence: CASSPWGPRNQPQHF. The genes are TRBV18 and TRBJ1-5, with D tentatively TRBD1 (6 bases). CDR1 is KGHSH, CDR2 LQKENI, per germline. The CDR3 contains 15 residues. V was pared by 3 bases and J by 2 bases, with 11 bases between.

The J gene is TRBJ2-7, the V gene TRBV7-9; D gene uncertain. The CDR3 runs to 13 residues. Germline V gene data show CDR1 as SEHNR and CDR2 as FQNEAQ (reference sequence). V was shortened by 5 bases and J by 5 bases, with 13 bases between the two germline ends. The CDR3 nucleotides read TGTGCCAGCAGCCGAGCTAGTTCGGACGAGCAGTACTTC. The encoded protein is CASSRASSDEQYF.

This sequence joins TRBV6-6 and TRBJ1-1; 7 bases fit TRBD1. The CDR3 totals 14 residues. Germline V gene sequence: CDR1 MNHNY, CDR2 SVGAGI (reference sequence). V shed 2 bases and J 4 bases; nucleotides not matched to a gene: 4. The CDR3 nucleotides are TGTGCCAGCAGTTACGGGTCAGGGGGCACTGAAGCTTTCTTT. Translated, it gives CASSYGSGGTEAFF.

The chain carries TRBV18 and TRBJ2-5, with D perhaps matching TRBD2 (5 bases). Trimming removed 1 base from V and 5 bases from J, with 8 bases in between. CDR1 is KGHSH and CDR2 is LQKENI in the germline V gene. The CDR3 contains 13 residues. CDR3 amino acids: CASSPRRGETQYF. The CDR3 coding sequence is TGTGCCAGCTCACCACGTAGAGGGGAGACCCAGTACTTC.

The chain's CDR3 is CAIRDWKNTEAFF. The CDR3 region has the DNA TGTGCCATCAGGGACTGGAAGAACACTGAAGCTTTCTTT. The chain joins TRBV19 to TRBJ1-1, with D maybe TRBD1 (5 bases). The V end was cut by 10 bases, the J end by 1 base, with 13 bases between. This CDR3 has 13 amino acids. In germline, CDR1 is LNHDA, CDR2 SQIVND (reference sequence).

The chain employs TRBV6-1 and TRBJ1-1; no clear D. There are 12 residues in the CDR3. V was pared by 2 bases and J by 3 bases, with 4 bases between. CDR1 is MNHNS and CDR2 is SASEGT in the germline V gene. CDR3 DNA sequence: TGTGCCAGCAGTGAACGGTACACTGAAGCTTTCTTT. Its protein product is CASSERYTEAFF.

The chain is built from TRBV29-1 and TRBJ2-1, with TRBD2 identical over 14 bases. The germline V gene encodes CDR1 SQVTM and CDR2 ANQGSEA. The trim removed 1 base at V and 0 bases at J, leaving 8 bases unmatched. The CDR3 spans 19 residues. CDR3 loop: CSVEGLTSGRADSYNEQFF. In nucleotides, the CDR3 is TGCAGCGTTGAAGGGCTGACTAGCGGGAGGGCCGACTCCTACAATGAGCAGTTCTTC.

In DNA, the CDR3 is TGTGCCAGCAGTTCAGGGGAACAGGGCTATGGCTACACCTTC. Residues: CASSSGEQGYGYTF. The rearrangement links TRBV6-1 to TRBJ1-2, with D possibly TRBD1 on 6 matching bases. The CDR3 runs 14 residues. Germline assignment: CDR1 MNHNS and CDR2 SASEGT. The V end was cut by 5 bases, the J end by 4 bases, with 14 bases between.

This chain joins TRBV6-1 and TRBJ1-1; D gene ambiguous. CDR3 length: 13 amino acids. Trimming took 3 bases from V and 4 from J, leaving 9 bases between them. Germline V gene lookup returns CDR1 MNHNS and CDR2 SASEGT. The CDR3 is CASSEVWSTEAFF. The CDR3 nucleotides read TGTGCCAGCAGTGAGGTATGGAGCACTGAAGCTTTCTTT.

The CDR3 reads CASSISGSYEQYF. In nucleotides, the CDR3 is TGTGCCAGTAGTATATCGGGAAGCTACGAGCAGTACTTC. This chain joins TRBV19 and TRBJ2-7; perhaps TRBD2 as D (5 bases). Germline CDR1 and CDR2: LNHDA and SQIVND (reference sequence). Trimming shortened V by 2 bases and J by 3 bases, and 8 bases separated the two germline ends. The CDR3 loop spans 13 amino acids.

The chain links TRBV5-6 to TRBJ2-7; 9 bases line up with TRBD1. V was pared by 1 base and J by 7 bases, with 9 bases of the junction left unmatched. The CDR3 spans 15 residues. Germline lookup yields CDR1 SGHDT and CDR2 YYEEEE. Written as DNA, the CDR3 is TGTGCCAGCAGCTTGCCAGGACAGGGGATACGGGAGCAGTACTTC. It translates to CASSLPGQGIREQYF. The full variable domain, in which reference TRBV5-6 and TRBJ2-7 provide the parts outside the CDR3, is DAGVTQSPTHLIKTRGQQVTLRCSPKSGHDTVSWYQQALGQGPQFIFQYYEEEERQRGNFPDRFSGHQFPNYSSELNVNALLLGDSALYLCASSLPGQGIREQYFGPGTRLTVT.

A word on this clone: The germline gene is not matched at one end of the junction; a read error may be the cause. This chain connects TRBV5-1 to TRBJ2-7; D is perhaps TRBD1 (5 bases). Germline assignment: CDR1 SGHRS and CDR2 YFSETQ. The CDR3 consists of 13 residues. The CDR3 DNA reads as TGCGCCAGCAGCCAATATCTAGGGGATCCCCCCGGCTTC. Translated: CASSQYLGDPPGF. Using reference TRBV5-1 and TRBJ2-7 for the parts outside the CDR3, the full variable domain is KAGVTQTPRYLIKTRGQQVTLSCSPISGHRSVSWYQQTPGQGLQFLFEYFSETQRNKGNFPGRFSGRQFSNSRSEMNVSTLELGDSALYLCASSQYLGDPPGFGPGTRLTVT.

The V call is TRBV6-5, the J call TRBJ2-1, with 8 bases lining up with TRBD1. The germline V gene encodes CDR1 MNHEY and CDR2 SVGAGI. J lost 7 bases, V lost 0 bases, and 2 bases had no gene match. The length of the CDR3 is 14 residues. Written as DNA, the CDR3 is TGTGCCAGCAGTTACTCGAGACAGGGGAATGAGCAGTTCTTC. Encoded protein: CASSYSRQGNEQFF.

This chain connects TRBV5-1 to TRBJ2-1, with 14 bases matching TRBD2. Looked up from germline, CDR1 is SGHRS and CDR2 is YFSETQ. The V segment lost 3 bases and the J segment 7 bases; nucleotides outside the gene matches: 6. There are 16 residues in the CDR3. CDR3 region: CASSSGTSGRGNEQFF. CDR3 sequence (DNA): TGCGCCAGCAGCTCCGGGACTAGCGGGAGAGGGAATGAGCAGTTCTTC.